The 20 T cell receptor beta chains below all came from one sample that was sequenced in a study of blood T cells in healthy people across ages. Together with a sample-barcoded 5' primer, a J-beta primer mix was included in a second PCR lasting about 6 to 11 cycles. TCRdb analysed the 5' RACE reads with MiXCR anew, one entry per CDR3 protein. Among around 1,000,000 distinct CDR3 sequences listed, roughly 24% were seen once. The same data also went into a second study, on T cells of mothers and their children.

The sequenced sample consisted of blood. The receptors stem from a girl under 10 years old in good health.

This clonotype was detected a few times. The rearrangement links TRBV29-1 to TRBJ2-5, with 11 bases aligning to TRBD2. Trimming took 4 bases from V and 3 from J; bases not matched to a gene: 1. CDR1 is SQVTM and CDR2 is ANQGSEA in the germline V gene. The CDR3 has 13 residues. DNA of the CDR3: TGCAGCGTTGTAGCGGGAGGGGAAGAGACCCAGTACTTC. This sequence encodes CSVVAGGEETQYF.

A remark on this clonotype: One junction end does not reproduce the germline sequence, and a read error may be involved. The gene calls are TRBV7-2 and TRBJ2-3; D gene uncertain. The CDR3 is 12 residues long. From germline, CDR1 is SGHTA and CDR2 FQGNSA. The CDR3 region is CASSPYTATQYF. CDR3 DNA: TGTGCCAGCAGCCCGTACACAGCTACGCAGTATTTT.

The chain joins TRBV29-1 to TRBJ1-1; no reliable D call. V was trimmed by 6 bases and J by 1 base, leaving 9 bases between them. Germline CDR1 reads SQVTM; CDR2 reads ANQGSEA. CDR3 length: 12 residues. The CDR3 loop reads CSVNHPNTEAFF. The CDR3 DNA is TGCAGCGTGAACCACCCGAACACTGAAGCTTTCTTT. Together with reference TRBV29-1 and TRBJ1-1, the CDR3 gives the full variable domain: SAVISQKPSRDICQRGTSLTIQCQVDSQVTMMFWYRQQPGQSLTLIATANQGSEATYESGFVIDKFPISRPNLTFSTLTVSNMSPEDSSIYLCSVNHPNTEAFFGQGTRLTVV.

The V call is TRBV2, the J call TRBJ1-1, with TRBD1 matching over 8 bases. The germline V gene encodes CDR1 SNHLY and CDR2 FYNNEI. Trimming took 9 bases from V and 9 from J; bases not matched to a gene: 9. The CDR3 totals 12 residues. The CDR3 sequence is CASNRGDFQAFF. CDR3 sequence (DNA): TGTGCCAGTAACAGGGGGGACTTTCAAGCTTTCTTT.

To note about this clonotype: Germline is not matched at one junction end, which may reflect a read error. CDR3 region: CASGVRVTDTQYF. CDR3 nucleotides: TGTGCCAGCGGCGTACGAGTCACAGATACGCAGTATTTT. The chain carries TRBV9 and TRBJ2-3; no definite D call. This CDR3 has 13 residues. Germline CDR1 SGDLS, CDR2 YYNGEE.

This clonotype was observed at least ten times. This chain connects TRBV27 to TRBJ2-1; no definite D call. Germline loops: CDR1 MNHEY, CDR2 SMNVEV (reference sequence). CDR3 length equals 13 residues. V lost 3 bases, J lost 3 bases, and 6 bases lay in between. The DNA for the CDR3 is TGTGCCAGCAGTTTGTGGGGCTACAATGAGCAGTTCTTC. As protein: CASSLWGYNEQFF.

This clonotype was counted a few times. The gene calls are TRBV4-1 and TRBJ1-5, with TRBD1 as a possible D gene (6 bases). Germline CDR1 MGHRA, CDR2 YSYEKL. V was shortened by 4 bases and J by 9 bases, with 22 bases between the two germline ends. This CDR3 is 16 amino acids long. The CDR3 DNA reads TGCGCCAGCAGCCCCTTCCGGGACATTCCCGTGGGGCCCCAGCATTTT. Amino acid sequence: CASSPFRDIPVGPQHF.

Points on this clonotype: One end of the junction is discordant with germline, which a read error may explain. This chain joins TRBV10-3 and TRBJ1-1; the D gene is possibly TRBD1 (5 bases). Germline lookup yields CDR1 ENHRY and CDR2 SYGVKD. The CDR3 is made up of 11 amino acids. The CDR3 region is CAISESQVQIF. CDR3 nucleotides: TGTGCCATCAGTGAGTCACAGGTTCAGATCTTT.

This clonotype was counted a few times. The CDR3 sequence is CASSFVLQSLSYEQYF. The CDR3 nucleotides read TGCGCCAGCAGCTTCGTTTTGCAGTCCCTTTCCTACGAGCAGTACTTC. This chain uses TRBV5-1 with TRBJ2-5; D call uncertain. The DNA end is a closer match to TRBJ2-7, so the J assignment may be wrong. Per germline, CDR1 SGHRS and CDR2 YFSETQ. The CDR3 length is 16 residues.

The table lists this clonotype with a few counts. The V and J genes are TRBV28 and TRBJ2-5; the D gene is possibly TRBD2 (6 bases). Germline CDR1 reads MDHEN; CDR2 reads SYDVKM. This CDR3 is 16 amino acids long. With 8 bases removed from V and 1 base from J, the gap between germline ends came to 20 bases. CDR3 sequence reads: CASETLSGESQETQYF. CDR3 DNA: TGTGCCAGCGAGACCCTTAGCGGCGAATCCCAAGAGACCCAGTACTTC.

This clonotype was seen a few times. This chain joins TRBV7-9 and TRBJ2-5; D unclear. The CDR3 totals 12 residues. CDR1 SEHNR and CDR2 FQNEAQ come from the germline V gene (reference sequence). V gave up 2 bases and J gave up 11 bases, with 12 bases separating them. CDR3 protein: CASSLHDGQQYF. CDR3 DNA: TGTGCCAGCAGCTTACACGACGGTCAGCAGTACTTC.

This clonotype occurred a few times. One end of the junction is discordant with germline, which a read error may explain. The chain combines TRBV7-9 with TRBJ2-5, with D possibly TRBD1 on 6 matching bases. Germline CDR1 is SEHNR and CDR2 is FQNEAQ (reference sequence). CDR3 length: 14 amino acids. Here the CDR3 DNA reads TGTGCCAGAAGCTTATCGACAGGCCAAGAGACCCAGTACTTC. Its translation: CARSLSTGQETQYF. Full variable domain (remainder filled in from reference TRBV7-9 and TRBJ2-5): DTGVSQNPRHKITKRGQNVTFRCDPISEHNRLYWYRQTLGQGPEFLTYFQNEAQLEKSRLLSDRFSAERPKGSFSTLEIQRTEQGDSAMYLCARSLSTGQETQYFGPGTRLLVL.

Here the CDR3 DNA reads TGTGCCAGCAGTCATTCCGGGACAGGGTCAGATACGCAGTATTTT. Protein sequence: CASSHSGTGSDTQYF. The rearrangement links TRBV6-1 to TRBJ2-3; 9 positions agree with TRBD1. Per the germline V gene, CDR1 is MNHNS and CDR2 is SASEGT. The CDR3 consists of 15 residues. Trimming at V came to 5 bases and at J to 4 bases, leaving 7 bases not matched to a gene.

This chain joins TRBV29-1 and TRBJ2-1; D tentatively reads TRBD1 or TRBD2 (6 bases each). V gave up 5 bases and J gave up 4 bases, with 18 bases separating them. The CDR3 totals 15 residues. CDR1 SQVTM and CDR2 ANQGSEA come from the germline V gene. The CDR3 sequence: CSVRGVAGTYNEQFF. In DNA, the CDR3 is TGCAGCGTTAGGGGGGTGGCCGGGACTTACAATGAGCAGTTCTTC.

This rearrangement joins TRBV20-1 to TRBJ2-5; D not resolved. The CDR3 loop spans 11 amino acids. In germline, CDR1 is DFQATT, CDR2 SNEGSKA (reference sequence). Between the trimmed V and J ends, which lost 6 bases and 5 bases, there was a span of 10 bases. CDR3 coding DNA: TGCAGTGCAATACTGCAGGAGACCCAGTACTTC. Translated, it gives CSAILQETQYF.

At least ten counts were recorded for this clonotype. The V call is TRBV7-2, the J call TRBJ1-1; D is ambiguous. Germline V gene sequence: CDR1 SGHTA, CDR2 FQGNSA. With 5 bases removed from V and 4 bases from J, the gap between germline ends came to 11 bases. This CDR3 spans 13 amino acids. The CDR3 here is CASSPIVGTEAFF. Written as DNA, the CDR3 is TGTGCCAGCAGCCCCATCGTGGGCACTGAAGCTTTCTTT.

This clonotype was seen only a few times. J is TRBJ2-7 and V is TRBV7-9; maybe TRBD1 (6 bases). The CDR3 is 15 residues long. Per the germline V gene, CDR1 is SEHNR and CDR2 is FQNEAQ (reference sequence). Trimming removed 3 bases from V and 4 bases from J, with 16 bases in between. The CDR3 is CASSFWTAFGYEQYF. The CDR3 DNA sequence: TGTGCCAGCAGCTTCTGGACAGCCTTTGGTTACGAGCAGTACTTC.

The chain couples TRBV14 to TRBJ2-5, with D possibly being TRBD1 (5 bases). The CDR3 length is 15 residues. V lost 4 bases, J lost 5 bases, and 17 bases lay in between. Germline CDR1 is SGHDN and CDR2 is FVKESK. This CDR3 reads CASSRRTPYGETQYF. The DNA for the CDR3 is TGTGCCAGCAGCCGCCGGACACCCTACGGGGAGACCCAGTACTTC. The whole variable domain, filled in from reference TRBV14 and TRBJ2-5, reads EAGVTQFPSHSVIEKGQTVTLRCDPISGHDNLYWYRRVMGKEIKFLLHFVKESKQDESGMPNNRFLAERTGGTYSTLKVQPAELEDSGVYFCASSRRTPYGETQYFGPGTRLLVL.

This clonotype occurred a few times. The V gene is TRBV11-3, the J gene TRBJ2-1; 7 bases align to TRBD1. The CDR3 runs 15 residues. V was pared by 6 bases and J by 7 bases, with 12 bases of the junction left unmatched. Germline loops: CDR1 SGHNT, CDR2 YENEEA. The CDR3 sequence is CASRLNRGQTNEQFF. The CDR3 nucleotides are TGTGCCAGCAGGTTGAACAGGGGTCAGACAAATGAGCAGTTCTTC.

The rearrangement links TRBV15 to TRBJ2-7; 9 bases line up with TRBD1. The CDR3 runs to 14 residues. CDR1 and CDR2 from the germline V gene are LNHNV and YYDKDF (reference sequence). The ends lost 5 bases at V and 2 bases at J; junction bases unmatched: 4. The chain's CDR3 is CATSVDRGTYEQYF. The CDR3 nucleotides are TGTGCCACCAGCGTGGACAGGGGCACCTACGAGCAGTACTTC.